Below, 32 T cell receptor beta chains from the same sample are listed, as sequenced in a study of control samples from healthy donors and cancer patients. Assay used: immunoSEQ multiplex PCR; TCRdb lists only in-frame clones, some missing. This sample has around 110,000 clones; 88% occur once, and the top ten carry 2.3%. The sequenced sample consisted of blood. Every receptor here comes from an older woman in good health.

The CDR3 DNA reads as TGTGCCAGCAGCCCCCGGGGCCCGAACACTGAAGCTTTCTTT. This encodes CASSPRGPNTEAFF. V is TRBV7-2 and J is TRBJ1-1; TRBD1 might be the D (5 bases). Germline V gene data show CDR1 as SGHTA and CDR2 as FQGNSA. With 5 bases removed from V and 1 base from J, the gap between germline ends came to 11 bases. This CDR3 contains 14 residues.

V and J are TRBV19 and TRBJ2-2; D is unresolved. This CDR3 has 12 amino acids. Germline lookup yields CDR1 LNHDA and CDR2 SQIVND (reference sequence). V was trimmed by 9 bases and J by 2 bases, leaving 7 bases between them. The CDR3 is CASLRNTGELFF. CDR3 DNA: TGTGCCAGCCTTAGAAACACCGGGGAGCTGTTTTTT.

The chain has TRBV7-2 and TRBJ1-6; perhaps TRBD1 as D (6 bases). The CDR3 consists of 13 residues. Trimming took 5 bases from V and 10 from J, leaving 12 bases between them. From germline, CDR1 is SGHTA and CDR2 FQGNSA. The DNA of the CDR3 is TGTGCCAGCAGCCCCGGGGGGGCCTCACCCCTCCACTTT. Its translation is CASSPGGASPLHF.

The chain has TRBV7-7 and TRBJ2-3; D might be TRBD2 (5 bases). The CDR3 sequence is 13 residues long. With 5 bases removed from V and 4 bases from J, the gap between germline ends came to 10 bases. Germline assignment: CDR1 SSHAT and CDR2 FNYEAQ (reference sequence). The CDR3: CASSPSIADTQYF. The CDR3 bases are TGTGCCAGCAGCCCTAGCATCGCAGATACGCAGTATTTT.

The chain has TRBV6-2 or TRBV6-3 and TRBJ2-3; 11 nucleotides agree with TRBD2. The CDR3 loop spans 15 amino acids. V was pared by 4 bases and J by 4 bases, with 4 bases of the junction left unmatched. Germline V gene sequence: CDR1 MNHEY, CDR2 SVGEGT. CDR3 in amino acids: CASSLAGGLADTQYF. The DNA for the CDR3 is TGTGCCAGCAGTTTAGCGGGGGGGCTCGCAGATACGCAGTATTTT.

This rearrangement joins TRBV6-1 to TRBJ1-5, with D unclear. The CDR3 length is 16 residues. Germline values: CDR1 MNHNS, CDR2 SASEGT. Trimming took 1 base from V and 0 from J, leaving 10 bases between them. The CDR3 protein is CASSEVEPYSNQPQHF. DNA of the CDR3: TGTGCCAGCAGTGAAGTAGAGCCCTATAGCAATCAGCCCCAGCATTTT.

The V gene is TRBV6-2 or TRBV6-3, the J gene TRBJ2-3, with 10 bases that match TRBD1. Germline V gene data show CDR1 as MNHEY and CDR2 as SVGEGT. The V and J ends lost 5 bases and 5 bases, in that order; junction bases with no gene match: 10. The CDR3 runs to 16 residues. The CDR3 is CASSIFRDRGQDTQYF. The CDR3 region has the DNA TGTGCCAGCAGTATATTCCGGGACAGGGGCCAAGATACGCAGTATTTT.

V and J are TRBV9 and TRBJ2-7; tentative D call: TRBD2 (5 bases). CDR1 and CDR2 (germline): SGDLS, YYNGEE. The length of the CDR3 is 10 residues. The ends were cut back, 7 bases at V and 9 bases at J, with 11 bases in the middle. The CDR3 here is CASPNRGQYF. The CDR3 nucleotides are TGTGCCAGCCCGAACCGGGGGCAGTACTTC.

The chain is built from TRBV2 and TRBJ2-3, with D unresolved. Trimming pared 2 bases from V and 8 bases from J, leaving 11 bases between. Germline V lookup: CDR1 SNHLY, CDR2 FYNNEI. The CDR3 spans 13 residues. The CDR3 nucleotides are TGTGCCAGCAGTGAATATGGGTCCGGTACGCAGTATTTT. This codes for CASSEYGSGTQYF.

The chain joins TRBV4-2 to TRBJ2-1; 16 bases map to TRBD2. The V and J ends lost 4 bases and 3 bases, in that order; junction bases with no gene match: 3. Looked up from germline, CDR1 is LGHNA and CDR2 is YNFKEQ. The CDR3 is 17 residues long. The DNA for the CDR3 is TGTGCCAGCAGCCCGGGGACTAGCGGGGGGGTCTACAATGAGCAGTTCTTC. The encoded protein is CASSPGTSGGVYNEQFF.

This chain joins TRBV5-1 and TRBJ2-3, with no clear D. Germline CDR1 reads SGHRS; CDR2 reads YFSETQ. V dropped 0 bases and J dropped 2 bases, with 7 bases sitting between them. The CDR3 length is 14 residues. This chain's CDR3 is CASSLGLPTDTQYF. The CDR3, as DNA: TGCGCCAGCAGCTTGGGCCTCCCCACAGATACGCAGTATTTT.

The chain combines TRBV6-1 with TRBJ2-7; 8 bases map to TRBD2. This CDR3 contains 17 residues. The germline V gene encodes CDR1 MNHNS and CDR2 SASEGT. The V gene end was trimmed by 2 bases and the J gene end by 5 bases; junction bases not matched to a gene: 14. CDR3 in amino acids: CASSERFSGAFRNEQYF. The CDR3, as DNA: TGTGCCAGCAGTGAAAGGTTTAGCGGGGCCTTCCGGAACGAGCAGTACTTC.

CDR3 DNA sequence: TGTGCCATCAGTGAGGGCGGGACAGGGCACAATGAGCAGTTCTTC. Protein sequence: CAISEGGTGHNEQFF. The chain has TRBV10-3 and TRBJ2-1; 9 bases fit TRBD1. CDR3 length: 15 residues. Trimming at V came to 2 bases and at J to 5 bases, leaving 4 bases not matched to a gene. Germline CDR1 is ENHRY and CDR2 is SYGVKD.

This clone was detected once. The CDR3 reads CASSLWTGDMNSPLHF. CDR3 nucleotide sequence: TGCGCCAGCAGCTTGTGGACAGGGGATATGAATTCACCCCTCCACTTT. The genes are TRBV5-1 and TRBJ1-6, with TRBD1 matching over 9 bases. The CDR3 totals 16 residues. V lost 1 base, J lost 7 bases, and 6 bases stayed unmatched. The germline CDR1 and CDR2 sequences are SGHRS and YFSETQ.

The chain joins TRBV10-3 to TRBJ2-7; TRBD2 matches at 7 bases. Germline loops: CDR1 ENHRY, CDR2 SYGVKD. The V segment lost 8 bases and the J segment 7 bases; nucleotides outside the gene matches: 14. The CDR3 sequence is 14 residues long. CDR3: CAIGRQGPGGEQYF. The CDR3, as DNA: TGTGCCATCGGAAGGCAGGGTCCCGGGGGGGAGCAGTACTTC.

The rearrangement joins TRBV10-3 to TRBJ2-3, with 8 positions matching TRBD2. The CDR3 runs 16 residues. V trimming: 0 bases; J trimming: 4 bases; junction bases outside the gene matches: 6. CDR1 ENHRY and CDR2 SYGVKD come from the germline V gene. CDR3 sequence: CAISESRERGPDTQYF. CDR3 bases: TGTGCCATCAGTGAGTCAAGGGAGCGGGGGCCAGATACGCAGTATTTT.

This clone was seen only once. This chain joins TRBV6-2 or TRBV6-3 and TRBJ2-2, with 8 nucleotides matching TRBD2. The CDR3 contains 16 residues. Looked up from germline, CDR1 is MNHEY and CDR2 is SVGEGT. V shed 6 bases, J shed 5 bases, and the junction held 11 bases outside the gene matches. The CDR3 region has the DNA TGTGCCAGCAGCCCTAGCGGGCAGGGCGGGACCGGGGAGCTGTTTTTT. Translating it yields CASSPSGQGGTGELFF.

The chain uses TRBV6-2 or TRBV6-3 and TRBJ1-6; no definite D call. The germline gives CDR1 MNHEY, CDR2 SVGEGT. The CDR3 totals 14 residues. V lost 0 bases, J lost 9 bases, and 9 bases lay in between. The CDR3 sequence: CASSYSAALSPLHF. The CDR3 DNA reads TGTGCCAGCAGTTACTCGGCGGCCCTTTCACCCCTCCACTTT.

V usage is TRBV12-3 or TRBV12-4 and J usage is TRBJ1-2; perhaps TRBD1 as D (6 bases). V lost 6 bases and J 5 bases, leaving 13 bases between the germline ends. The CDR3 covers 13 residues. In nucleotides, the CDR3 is TGTGCCAGCAGCCGCGGGGGCGGTTATGGCTACACCTTC. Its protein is CASSRGGGYGYTF.

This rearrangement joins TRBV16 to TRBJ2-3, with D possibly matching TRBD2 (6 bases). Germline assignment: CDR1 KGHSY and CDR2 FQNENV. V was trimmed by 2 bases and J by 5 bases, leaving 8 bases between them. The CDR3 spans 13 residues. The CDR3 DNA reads TGTGCCAGCAGCCAAGGGAGGCTAGATACGCAGTATTTT. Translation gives CASSQGRLDTQYF. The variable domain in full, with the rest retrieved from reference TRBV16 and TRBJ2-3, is GEEVAQTPKHLVRGEGQKAKLYCAPIKGHSYVFWYQQVLKNEFKFLISFQNENVFDETGMPKERFSAKCLPNSPCSLEIQATKLEDSAVYFCASSQGRLDTQYFGPGTRLTVL.

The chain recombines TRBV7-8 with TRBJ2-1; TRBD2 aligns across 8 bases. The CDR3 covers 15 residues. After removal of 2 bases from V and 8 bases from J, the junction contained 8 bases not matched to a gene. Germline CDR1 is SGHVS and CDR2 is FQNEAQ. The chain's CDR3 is CASSLIGGAPHEQFF. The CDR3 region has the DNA TGTGCCAGCAGCTTAATCGGGGGGGCCCCACATGAGCAGTTCTTC.

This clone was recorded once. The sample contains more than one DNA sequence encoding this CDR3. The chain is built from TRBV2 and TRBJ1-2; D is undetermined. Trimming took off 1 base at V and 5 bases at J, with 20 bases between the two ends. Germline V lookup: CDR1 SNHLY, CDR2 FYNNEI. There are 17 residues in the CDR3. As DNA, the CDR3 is TGTGCCAGCAGTGAAGGTTCCAGCATGGGGTTAGGGTATGGCTACACCTTC. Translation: CASSEGSSMGLGYGYTF.

The CDR3 DNA reads TGTGCCAGCAGCTTAGCTGGGGGGTCGGATGGCTACACCTTC. It is translated as CASSLAGGSDGYTF. The chain links TRBV7-9 to TRBJ1-2; D is perhaps TRBD1 (5 bases). The CDR3 runs to 14 residues. V lost 0 bases and J 6 bases, leaving 11 bases between the germline ends. Germline CDR1 reads SEHNR; CDR2 reads FQNEAQ (reference sequence).

CDR3 sequence: CASSLGVSPWQPQHF. CDR3 DNA: TGTGCCAGCAGCTTAGGGGTGAGCCCTTGGCAGCCCCAGCATTTT. The genes are TRBV7-2 and TRBJ1-5, with D unclear. The V end lost 1 base, the J end lost 7 bases, and 14 bases lay between the germline ends. The germline V gene encodes CDR1 SGHTA and CDR2 FQGNSA. The length of the CDR3 is 15 residues.

The CDR3 DNA reads as TGTGCCAGCAGGGCCAGGACAGGAGATCAGCCCCAGCATTTT. The encoded protein is CASRARTGDQPQHF. The rearrangement uses TRBV6-5 and TRBJ1-5; 7 nucleotides agree with TRBD1. This CDR3 comprises 14 residues. Trimming removed 6 bases from V and 5 bases from J; junction bases left unmatched: 7. The germline CDR1 and CDR2 sequences are MNHEY and SVGAGI.

In DNA form, the CDR3 reads TGCGCCAGCAGCCAGCAAGCGACAGGGGGCTCCTACAATGAGCAGTTCTTC. Protein: CASSQQATGGSYNEQFF. The chain couples TRBV4-1 to TRBJ2-1; 9 bases are a match to TRBD1. After removal of 3 bases from V and 0 bases from J, the junction contained 6 bases not matched to a gene. Germline values: CDR1 MGHRA, CDR2 YSYEKL. The CDR3 totals 17 residues.

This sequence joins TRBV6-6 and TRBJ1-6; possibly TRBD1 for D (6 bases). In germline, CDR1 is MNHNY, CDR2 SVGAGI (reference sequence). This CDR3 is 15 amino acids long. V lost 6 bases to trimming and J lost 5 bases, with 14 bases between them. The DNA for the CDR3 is TGTGCCAGCAGCACGAGAGGACAGCATAATTCACCCCTCCACTTT. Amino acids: CASSTRGQHNSPLHF.

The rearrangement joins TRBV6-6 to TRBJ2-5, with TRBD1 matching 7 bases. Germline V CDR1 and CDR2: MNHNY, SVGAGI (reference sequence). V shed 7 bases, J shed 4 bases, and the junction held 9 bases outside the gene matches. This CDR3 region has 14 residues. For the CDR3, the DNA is TGTGCCAGCACCCGGAACAGGGGACGAGAGACCCAGTACTTC. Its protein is CASTRNRGRETQYF.

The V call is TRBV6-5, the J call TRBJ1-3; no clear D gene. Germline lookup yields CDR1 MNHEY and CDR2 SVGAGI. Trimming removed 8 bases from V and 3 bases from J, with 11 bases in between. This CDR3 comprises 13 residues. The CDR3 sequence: CASAEGFGNTIYF. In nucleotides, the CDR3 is TGTGCCAGCGCTGAGGGATTTGGAAACACCATATATTTT.

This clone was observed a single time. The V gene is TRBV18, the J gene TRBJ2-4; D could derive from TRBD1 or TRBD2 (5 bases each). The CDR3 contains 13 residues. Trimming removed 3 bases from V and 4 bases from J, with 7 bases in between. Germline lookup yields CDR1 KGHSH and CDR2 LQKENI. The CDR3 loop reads CASSPGTKNIQYF. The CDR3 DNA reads TGTGCCAGCTCACCCGGGACGAAAAACATTCAGTACTTC.

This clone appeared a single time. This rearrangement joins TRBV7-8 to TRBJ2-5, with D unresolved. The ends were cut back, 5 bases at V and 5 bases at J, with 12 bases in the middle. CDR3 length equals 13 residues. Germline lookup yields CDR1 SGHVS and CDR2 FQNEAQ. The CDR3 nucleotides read TGTGCCAGCAGCCTTAGCTATCGGGAGACCCAGTACTTC. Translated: CASSLSYRETQYF.

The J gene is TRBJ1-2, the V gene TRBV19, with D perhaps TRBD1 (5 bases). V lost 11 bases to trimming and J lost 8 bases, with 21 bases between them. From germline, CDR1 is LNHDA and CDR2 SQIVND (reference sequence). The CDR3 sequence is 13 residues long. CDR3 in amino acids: CAARRGGYPGYTF. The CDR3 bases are TGTGCCGCACGAAGGGGTGGTTATCCGGGCTACACCTTC.